The entry below describes one TCR beta chain. This clone's antigen is unknown. Qualities for individual bases were not recorded, and no much larger clone is one base off. The CDR3 regions of human TCRbeta chains were analyzed by immunosequencing. Per the original workflow: Repertoire TCRs were matched against a reference library of SARS-CoV-2-specific TCRs generated with the MIRA antigen-specificity platform. Breadth was defined as the fraction of unique TCRs that were SARS-CoV-2-associated, and depth was defined as the fraction of total T cells that were SARS-CoV-2-associated. Using the MIRA data, each spike-specific TCR was mapped to the spike region that the TCR reacts to and placed in a CD4 or CD8 class. Log10-transformed breadth and depth values were compared by one-way ANOVA with Sidak's multiple comparisons tests. The table was pulled from immuneACCESS by TCRdb, which kept in-frame rearrangements only. Such tables lose some clones; where checked, under half of the loss comes from unresolved V genes, and the rest has no known cause. V, J and clone size were drawn from that table, and D and trimming were deduced from the DNA. The sample yields fewer than 150,000 clones; around 86% were counted once. The ten top clones hold around 1.2% of the sample.

According to the study, the label for this sample's time point signals: baseline before first vaccination. Vaccinee samples came from UK trials COV001 and COV002, including a single-blind randomized controlled phase 2/3 trial of AZD1222 (ChAdOx1 nCoV-19) in healthy adults. Trial participant PBMC samples were collected at day 0 and day 28 after the second dose for TCRbeta chain sequencing. The data stem from a study of T cell responses to AZD1222 COVID-19 vaccine listed by TCRdb under 2021. Context from the whole study: AZD1222 recipients with second doses at about 4 weeks or about 12 weeks were pooled, because spike-specific TCR depth and breadth did not differ between schedules. Trial participants were enrolled into age subgroups of 18-55, 56-69 and 70-plus years, which contained about 150, 27 and 61 TCR-sequenced participants, respectively. A total of more than 230 trial participants underwent TCR sequencing, of whom around 210 had received two doses of AZD1222 and some 26 had received two doses of the MenACWY control vaccine. Here is what the overall study found, with its caveats: After two AZD1222 doses, both the breadth and the depth of spike-specific TCRs were significantly higher than at day 0 and than in MenACWY recipients. Most participants were white British and females outnumbered males, and the authors suggested that clonal diversity may have been underestimated. Only six AZD1222 recipients were SARS-CoV-2 seropositive at baseline, limiting conclusions about previously exposed vaccinees. Epitopes outside the regions mutated in the B.1.351 and B.1.1.7 variants were reportedly recognized by nearly half of the unique spike-specific TCRs. The 56-69-year group was small, and its depth increase did not reach significance, likely because of low power. Because no samples from the day 14 peak response were available, repertoires could be characterized only after the peak T cell response. The vaccine-associated CD4 TCRs covered the entire spike protein, and the dominant responses fell in regions 160-218 and 743-854.

Trimming removed 5 bases from V and 8 bases from J; the gene matches leave 7 bases unexplained. Taken from the germline V gene, the CDR1 and CDR2 loops are MGHRA and YSYEKL. Inclusive of the bounding cysteine and phenylalanine, the CDR3 is 14 residues long. Only CDR3 DNA is held: 42 bases, read in frame from base 1. The sequence links TRBV4-1 to TRBJ2-3, and TRBD1 aligns with 10 junction nucleotides. Sequencing used peripheral blood, obtained on day 0 of AZD1222 vaccination. The sequence was obtained from an adult in good health. At the DNA level, the sequence is TGCGCCAGCAGCGGACAGGGGGGACTAGTTACGCAGTATTTT. It codes for CASSGQGGLVTQYF.